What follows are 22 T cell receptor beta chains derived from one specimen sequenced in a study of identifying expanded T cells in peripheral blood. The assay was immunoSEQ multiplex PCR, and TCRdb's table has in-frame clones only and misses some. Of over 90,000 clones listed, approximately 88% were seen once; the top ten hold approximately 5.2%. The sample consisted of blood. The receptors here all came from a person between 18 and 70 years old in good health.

CDR3 sequence (DNA): TGCGCCAGCAGCTTGGGGGGCCAGGGCGTCGAGACCCAGTACTTC. Amino acid sequence: CASSLGGQGVETQYF. The rearrangement uses TRBV5-1 and TRBJ2-5; D is possibly TRBD1 (5 bases). The germline V and J ends were trimmed by 0 bases and 5 bases, with 14 bases remaining between them. The CDR3 is 15 amino acids. In germline, CDR1 is SGHRS, CDR2 YFSETQ. Using reference TRBV5-1 and TRBJ2-5 for the parts outside the CDR3, the full variable domain is KAGVTQTPRYLIKTRGQQVTLSCSPISGHRSVSWYQQTPGQGLQFLFEYFSETQRNKGNFPGRFSGRQFSNSRSEMNVSTLELGDSALYLCASSLGGQGVETQYFGPGTRLLVL.

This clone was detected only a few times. The CDR3 DNA reads as TGCGCCAGCAGCTTGGGCGGCGGGAGAAGAGGAGAGACCCAGTACTTC. The encoded protein is CASSLGGGRRGETQYF. This chain connects TRBV5-1 to TRBJ2-5, with TRBD2 matching over 7 bases. The CDR3 has 16 amino acids. V was pared by 0 bases and J by 4 bases, with 9 bases of the junction left unmatched. Germline values: CDR1 SGHRS, CDR2 YFSETQ.

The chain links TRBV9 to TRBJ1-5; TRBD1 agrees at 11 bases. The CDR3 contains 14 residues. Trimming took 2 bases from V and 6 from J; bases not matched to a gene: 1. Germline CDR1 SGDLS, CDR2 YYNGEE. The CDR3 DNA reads TGTGCCAGCAGCGTGGGGACAGGGGGTCAGCCCCAGCATTTT. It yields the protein CASSVGTGGQPQHF.

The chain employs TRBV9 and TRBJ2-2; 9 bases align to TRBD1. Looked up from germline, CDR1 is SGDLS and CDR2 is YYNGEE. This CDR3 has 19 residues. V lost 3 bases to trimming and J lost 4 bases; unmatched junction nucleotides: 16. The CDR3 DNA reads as TGTGCCAGCAGCGCCATGGTGGGGACAGGGACCCTGGGCACCGGGGAGCTGTTTTTT. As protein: CASSAMVGTGTLGTGELFF.

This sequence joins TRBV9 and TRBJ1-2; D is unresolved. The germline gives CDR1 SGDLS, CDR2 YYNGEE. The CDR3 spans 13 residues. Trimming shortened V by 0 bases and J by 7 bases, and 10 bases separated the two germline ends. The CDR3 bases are TGTGCCAGCAGCGTAGAGGACGGCGGTGGCTACACCTTC. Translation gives CASSVEDGGGYTF.

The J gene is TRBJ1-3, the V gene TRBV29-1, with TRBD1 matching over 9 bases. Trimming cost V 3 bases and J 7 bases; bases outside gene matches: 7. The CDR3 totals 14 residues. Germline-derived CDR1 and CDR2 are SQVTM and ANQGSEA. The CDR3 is CSVDPGQGSNTIYF. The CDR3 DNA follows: TGCAGCGTTGATCCGGGACAGGGCTCGAACACCATATATTTT.

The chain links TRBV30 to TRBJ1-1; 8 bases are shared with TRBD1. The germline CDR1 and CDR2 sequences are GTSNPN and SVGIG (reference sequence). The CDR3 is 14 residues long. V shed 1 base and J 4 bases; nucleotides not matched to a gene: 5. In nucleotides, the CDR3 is TGTGCCTGGAGTGGGACAGGGATGAGCACTGAAGCTTTCTTT. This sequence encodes CAWSGTGMSTEAFF.

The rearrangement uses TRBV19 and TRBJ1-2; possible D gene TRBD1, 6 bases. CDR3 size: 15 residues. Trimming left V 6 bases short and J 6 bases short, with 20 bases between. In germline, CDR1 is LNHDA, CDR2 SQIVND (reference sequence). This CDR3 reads CASRVSGGPSNGYTF. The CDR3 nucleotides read TGTGCCAGTAGGGTGTCCGGGGGCCCCTCGAATGGCTACACCTTC.

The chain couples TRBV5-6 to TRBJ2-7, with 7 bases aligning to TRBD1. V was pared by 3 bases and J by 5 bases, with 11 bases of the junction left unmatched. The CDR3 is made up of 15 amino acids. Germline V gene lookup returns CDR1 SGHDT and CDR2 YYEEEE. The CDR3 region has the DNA TGTGCCAGCAGCTCATTGACAGGGACCTTACACGAGCAGTACTTC. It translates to CASSSLTGTLHEQYF.

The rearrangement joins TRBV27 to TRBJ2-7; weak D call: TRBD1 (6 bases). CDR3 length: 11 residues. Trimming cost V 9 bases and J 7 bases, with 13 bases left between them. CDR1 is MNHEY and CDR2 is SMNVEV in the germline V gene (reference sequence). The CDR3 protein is CASQGSGEQYF. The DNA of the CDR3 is TGTGCCAGTCAGGGGTCCGGGGAGCAGTACTTC.

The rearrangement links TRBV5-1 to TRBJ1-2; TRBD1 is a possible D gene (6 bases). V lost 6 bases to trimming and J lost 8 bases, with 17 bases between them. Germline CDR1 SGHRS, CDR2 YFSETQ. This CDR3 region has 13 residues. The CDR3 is CASKGQSREGYTF. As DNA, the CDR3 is TGCGCCAGCAAGGGACAATCCAGGGAAGGCTACACCTTC.

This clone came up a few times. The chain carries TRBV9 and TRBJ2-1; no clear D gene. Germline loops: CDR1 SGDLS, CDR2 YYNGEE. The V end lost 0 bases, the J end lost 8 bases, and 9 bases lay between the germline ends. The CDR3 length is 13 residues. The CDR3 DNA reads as TGTGCCAGCAGCGTAGTGTTAAGTGATGAGCAGTTCTTC. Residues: CASSVVLSDEQFF.

The CDR3 reads CASSLDQSNYGYTF. Written as DNA, the CDR3 is TGCGCCAGCAGCTTGGACCAGTCTAACTATGGCTACACCTTC. The chain combines TRBV5-1 with TRBJ1-2; D is unresolved. This CDR3 contains 14 residues. V was clipped by 0 bases and J by 0 bases, with 6 bases between them. Germline V CDR1 and CDR2: SGHRS, YFSETQ.

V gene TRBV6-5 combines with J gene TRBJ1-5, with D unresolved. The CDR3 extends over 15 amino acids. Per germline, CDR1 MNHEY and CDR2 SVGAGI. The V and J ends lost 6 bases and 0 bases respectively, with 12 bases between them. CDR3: CASRPDVYSNQPQHF. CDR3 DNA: TGTGCCAGCAGGCCGGATGTTTATAGCAATCAGCCCCAGCATTTT.

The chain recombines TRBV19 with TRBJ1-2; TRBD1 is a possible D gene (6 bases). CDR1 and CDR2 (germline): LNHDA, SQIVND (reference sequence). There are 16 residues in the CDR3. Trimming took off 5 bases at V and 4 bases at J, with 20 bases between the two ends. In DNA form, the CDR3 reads TGTGCCAGTAGTCCGCCGCAGGGGCGGCCCGGCTATGGCTACACCTTC. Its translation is CASSPPQGRPGYGYTF.

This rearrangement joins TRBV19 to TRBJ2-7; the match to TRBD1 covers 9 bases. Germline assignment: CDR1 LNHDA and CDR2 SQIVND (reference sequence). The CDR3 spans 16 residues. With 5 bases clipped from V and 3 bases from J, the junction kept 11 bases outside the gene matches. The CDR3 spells CASSAGQGDPYYEQYF. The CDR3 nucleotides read TGTGCCAGTAGTGCGGGACAGGGAGACCCCTACTACGAGCAGTACTTC.

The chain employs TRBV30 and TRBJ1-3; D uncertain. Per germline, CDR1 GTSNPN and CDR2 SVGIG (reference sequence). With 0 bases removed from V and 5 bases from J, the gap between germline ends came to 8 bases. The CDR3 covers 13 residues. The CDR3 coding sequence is TGTGCCTGGAGTGTACTGCCTAGAAACACCATATATTTT. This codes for CAWSVLPRNTIYF.

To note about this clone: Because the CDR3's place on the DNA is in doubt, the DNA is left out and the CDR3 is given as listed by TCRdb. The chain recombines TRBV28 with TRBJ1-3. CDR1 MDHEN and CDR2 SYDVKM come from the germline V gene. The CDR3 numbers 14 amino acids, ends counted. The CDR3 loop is CASSSSTPGNTIYF.

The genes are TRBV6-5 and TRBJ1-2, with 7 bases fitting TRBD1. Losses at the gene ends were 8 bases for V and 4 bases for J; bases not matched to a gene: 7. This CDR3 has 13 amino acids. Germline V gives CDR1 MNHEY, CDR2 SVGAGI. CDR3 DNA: TGTGCCAGCCGATCCGGGACAGCCTATGGCTACACCTTC. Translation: CASRSGTAYGYTF.

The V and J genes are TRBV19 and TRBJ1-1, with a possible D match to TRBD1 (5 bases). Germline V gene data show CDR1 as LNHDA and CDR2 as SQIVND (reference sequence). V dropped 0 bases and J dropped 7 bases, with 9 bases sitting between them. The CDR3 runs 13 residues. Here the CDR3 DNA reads TGTGCCAGTAGTATAGATGGCACAGGTGAAGCTTTCTTT. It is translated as CASSIDGTGEAFF.

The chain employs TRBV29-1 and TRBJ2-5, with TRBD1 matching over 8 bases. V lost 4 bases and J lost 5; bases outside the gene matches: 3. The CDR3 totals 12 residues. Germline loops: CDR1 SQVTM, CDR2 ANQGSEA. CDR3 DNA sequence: TGCAGCGTTGGACAGGGGAGGGAGACCCAGTACTTC. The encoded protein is CSVGQGRETQYF.

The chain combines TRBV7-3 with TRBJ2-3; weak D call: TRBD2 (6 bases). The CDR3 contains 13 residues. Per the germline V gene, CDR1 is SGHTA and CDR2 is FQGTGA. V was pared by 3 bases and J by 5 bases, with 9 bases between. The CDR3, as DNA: TGTGCCAGCAGCTTGACTAGATTAGATACGCAGTATTTT. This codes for CASSLTRLDTQYF.